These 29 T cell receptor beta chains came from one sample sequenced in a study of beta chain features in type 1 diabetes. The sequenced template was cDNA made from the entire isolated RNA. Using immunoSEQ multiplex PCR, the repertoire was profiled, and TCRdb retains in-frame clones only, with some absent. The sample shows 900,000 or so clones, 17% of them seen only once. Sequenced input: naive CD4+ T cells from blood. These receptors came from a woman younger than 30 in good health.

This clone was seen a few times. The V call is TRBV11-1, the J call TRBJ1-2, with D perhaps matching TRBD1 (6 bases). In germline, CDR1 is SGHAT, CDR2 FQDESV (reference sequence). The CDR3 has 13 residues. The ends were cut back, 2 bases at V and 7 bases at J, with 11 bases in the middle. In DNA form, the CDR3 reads TGTGCCAGCAGCTTAAGGGGGAGCGGTGGCTACACCTTC. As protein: CASSLRGSGGYTF.

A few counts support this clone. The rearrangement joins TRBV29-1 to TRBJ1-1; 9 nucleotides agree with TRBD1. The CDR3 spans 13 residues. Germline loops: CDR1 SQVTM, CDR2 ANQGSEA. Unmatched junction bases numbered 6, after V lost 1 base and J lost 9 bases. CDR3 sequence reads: CSVEVDRGQKAFF. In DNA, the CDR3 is TGCAGCGTTGAAGTGGACAGGGGTCAAAAAGCTTTCTTT. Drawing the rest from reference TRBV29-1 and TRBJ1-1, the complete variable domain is SAVISQKPSRDICQRGTSLTIQCQVDSQVTMMFWYRQQPGQSLTLIATANQGSEATYESGFVIDKFPISRPNLTFSTLTVSNMSPEDSSIYLCSVEVDRGQKAFFGQGTRLTVV.

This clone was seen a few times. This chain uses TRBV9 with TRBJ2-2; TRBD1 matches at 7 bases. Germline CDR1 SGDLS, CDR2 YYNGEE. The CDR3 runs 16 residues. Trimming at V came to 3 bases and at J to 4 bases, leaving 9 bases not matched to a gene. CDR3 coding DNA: TGTGCCAGCAGCGCCAGAGGGGACAGCTCCACCGGGGAGCTGTTTTTT. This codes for CASSARGDSSTGELFF.

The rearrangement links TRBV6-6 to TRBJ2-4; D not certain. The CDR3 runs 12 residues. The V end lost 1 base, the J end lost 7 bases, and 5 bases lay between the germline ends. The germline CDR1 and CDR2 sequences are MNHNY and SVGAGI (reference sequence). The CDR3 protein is CASSYLGNIQYF. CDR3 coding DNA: TGTGCCAGCAGTTACTTAGGGAACATTCAGTACTTC.

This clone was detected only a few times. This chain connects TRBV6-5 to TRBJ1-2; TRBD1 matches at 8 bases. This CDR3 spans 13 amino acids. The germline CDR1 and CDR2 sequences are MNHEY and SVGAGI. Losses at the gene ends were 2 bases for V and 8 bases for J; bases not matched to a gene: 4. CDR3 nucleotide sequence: TGTGCCAGCAGTTACGGACAGGGAAACGGCTACACCTTC. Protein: CASSYGQGNGYTF.

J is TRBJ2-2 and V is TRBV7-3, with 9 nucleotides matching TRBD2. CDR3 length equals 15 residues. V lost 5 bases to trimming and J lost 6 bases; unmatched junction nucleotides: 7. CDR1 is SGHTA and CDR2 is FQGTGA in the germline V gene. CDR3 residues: CASSQGLAKAGELFF. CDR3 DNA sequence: TGTGCCAGCAGCCAAGGACTAGCGAAGGCCGGGGAGCTGTTTTTT. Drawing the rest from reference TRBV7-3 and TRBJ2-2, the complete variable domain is GAGVSQTPSNKVTEKGKYVELRCDPISGHTALYWYRQSLGQGPEFLIYFQGTGAADDSGLPNDRFFAVRPEGSVSTLKIQRTERGDSAVYLCASSQGLAKAGELFFGEGSRLTVL.

CDR3 in amino acids: CASSQVQGDINQPQHF. In DNA, the CDR3 is TGCGCCAGCAGCCAAGTACAGGGGGATATCAATCAGCCCCAGCATTTT. The rearrangement uses TRBV4-1 and TRBJ1-5; TRBD1 agrees at 8 bases. The CDR3 is 16 amino acids. Unmatched junction bases numbered 5, after V lost 1 base and J lost 3 bases. Germline loops: CDR1 MGHRA, CDR2 YSYEKL.

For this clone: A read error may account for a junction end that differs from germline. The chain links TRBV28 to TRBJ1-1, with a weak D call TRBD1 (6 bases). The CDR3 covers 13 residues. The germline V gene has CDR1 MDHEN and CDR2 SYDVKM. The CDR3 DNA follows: TGTGCCACCACGGTATCTGGCCGAACAGGGTCTATCTTT. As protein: CATTVSGRTGSIF. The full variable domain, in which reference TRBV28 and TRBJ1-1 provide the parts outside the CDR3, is DVKVTQSSRYLVKRTGEKVFLECVQDMDHENMFWYRQDPGLGLRLIYFSYDVKMKEKGDIPEGYSVSREKKERFSLILESASTNQTSMYLCATTVSGRTGSIFGQGTRLTVV.

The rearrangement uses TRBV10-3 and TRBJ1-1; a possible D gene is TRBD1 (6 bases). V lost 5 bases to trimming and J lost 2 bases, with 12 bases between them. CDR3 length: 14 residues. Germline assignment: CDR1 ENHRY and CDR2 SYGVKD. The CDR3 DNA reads TGTGCCATCAGTATACAGGGTGCTAACACTGAAGCTTTCTTT. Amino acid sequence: CAISIQGANTEAFF.

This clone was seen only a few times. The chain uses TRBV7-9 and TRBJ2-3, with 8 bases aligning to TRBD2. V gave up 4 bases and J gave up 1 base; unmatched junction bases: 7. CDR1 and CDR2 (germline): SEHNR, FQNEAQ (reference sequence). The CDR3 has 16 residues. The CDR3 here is CASSSLSGSGTDTQYF. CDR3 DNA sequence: TGTGCCAGCAGCTCACTGAGCGGGAGCGGCACAGATACGCAGTATTTT.

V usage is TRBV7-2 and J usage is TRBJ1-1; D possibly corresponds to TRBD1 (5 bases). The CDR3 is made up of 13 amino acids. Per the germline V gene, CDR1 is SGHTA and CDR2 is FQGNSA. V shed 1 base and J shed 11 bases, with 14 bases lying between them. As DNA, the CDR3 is TGTGCCAGCAGCTTAGGGAACAGGTTAGGGGCTTTCTTT. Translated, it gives CASSLGNRLGAFF.

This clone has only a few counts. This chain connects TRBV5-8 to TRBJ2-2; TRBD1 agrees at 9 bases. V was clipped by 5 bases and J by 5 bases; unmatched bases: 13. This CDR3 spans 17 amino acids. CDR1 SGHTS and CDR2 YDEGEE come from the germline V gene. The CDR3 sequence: CASRKMIGTGQTGELFF. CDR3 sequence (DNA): TGTGCCAGCAGGAAAATGATAGGGACAGGGCAAACCGGGGAGCTGTTTTTT.

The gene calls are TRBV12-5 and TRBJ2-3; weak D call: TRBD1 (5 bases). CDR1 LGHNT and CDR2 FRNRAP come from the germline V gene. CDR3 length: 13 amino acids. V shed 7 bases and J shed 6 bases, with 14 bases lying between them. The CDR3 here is CASALQGPDTQYF. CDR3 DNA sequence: TGTGCTAGTGCCCTCCAGGGTCCGGATACGCAGTATTTT.

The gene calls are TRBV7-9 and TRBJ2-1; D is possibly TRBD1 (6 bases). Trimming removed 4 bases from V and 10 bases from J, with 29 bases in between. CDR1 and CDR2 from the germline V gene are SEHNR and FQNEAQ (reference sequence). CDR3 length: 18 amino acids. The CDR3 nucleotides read TGTGCCAGCAGCTCGGCCGGGCGGATAGGACAGTTGTCGGGGGAGCAGTTCTTC. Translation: CASSSAGRIGQLSGEQFF.

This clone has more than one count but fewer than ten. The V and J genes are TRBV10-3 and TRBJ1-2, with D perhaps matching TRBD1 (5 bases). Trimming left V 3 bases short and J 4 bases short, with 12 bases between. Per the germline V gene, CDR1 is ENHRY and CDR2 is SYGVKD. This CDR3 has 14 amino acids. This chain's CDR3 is CAISELGRGYGYTF. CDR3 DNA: TGTGCCATCAGTGAACTGGGGAGGGGCTATGGCTACACCTTC.

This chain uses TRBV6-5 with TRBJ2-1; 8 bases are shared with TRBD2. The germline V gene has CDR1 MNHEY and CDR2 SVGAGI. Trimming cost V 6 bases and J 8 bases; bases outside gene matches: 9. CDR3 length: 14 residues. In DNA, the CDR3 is TGTGCCAGCAGCGTTGGGGGCGGGAGGCATGAGCAGTTCTTC. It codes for CASSVGGGRHEQFF.

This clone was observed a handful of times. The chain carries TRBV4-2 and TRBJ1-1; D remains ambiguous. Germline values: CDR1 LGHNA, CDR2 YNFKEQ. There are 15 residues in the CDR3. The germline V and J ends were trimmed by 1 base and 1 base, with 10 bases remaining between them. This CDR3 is CASSQALPTNTEAFF. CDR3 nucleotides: TGTGCCAGCAGCCAAGCCCTTCCGACGAACACTGAAGCTTTCTTT.

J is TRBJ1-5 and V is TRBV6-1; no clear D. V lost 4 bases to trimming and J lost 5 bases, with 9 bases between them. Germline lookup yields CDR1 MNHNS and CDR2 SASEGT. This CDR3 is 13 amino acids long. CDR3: CASSAGYYQPQHF. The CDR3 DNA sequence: TGTGCCAGCAGTGCGGGATATTATCAGCCCCAGCATTTT.

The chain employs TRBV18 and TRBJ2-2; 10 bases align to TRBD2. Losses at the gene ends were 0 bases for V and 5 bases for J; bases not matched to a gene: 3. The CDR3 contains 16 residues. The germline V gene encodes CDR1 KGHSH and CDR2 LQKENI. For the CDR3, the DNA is TGTGCCAGCTCACCACCGTCACTAGCGGGAACCGGGGAGCTGTTTTTT. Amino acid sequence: CASSPPSLAGTGELFF. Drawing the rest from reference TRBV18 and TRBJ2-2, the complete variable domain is NAGVMQNPRHLVRRRGQEARLRCSPMKGHSHVYWYRQLPEEGLKFMVYLQKENIIDESGMPKERFSAEFPKEGPSILRIQQVVRGDSAAYFCASSPPSLAGTGELFFGEGSRLTVL.

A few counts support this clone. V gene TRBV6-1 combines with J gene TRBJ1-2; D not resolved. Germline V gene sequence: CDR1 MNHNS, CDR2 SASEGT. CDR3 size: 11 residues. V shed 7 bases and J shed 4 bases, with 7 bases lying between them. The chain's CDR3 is CASTYSYGYTF. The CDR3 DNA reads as TGTGCCAGCACCTACTCCTATGGCTACACCTTC.

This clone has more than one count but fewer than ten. The CDR3 sequence is CASSSTLGVGGSNEQFF. As DNA, the CDR3 is TGTGCCAGCAGTTCAACCCTAGGGGTCGGCGGGAGCAATGAGCAGTTCTTC. The V call is TRBV28, the J call TRBJ2-1; TRBD2 matches at 7 bases. Germline V gene lookup returns CDR1 MDHEN and CDR2 SYDVKM. The CDR3 runs 17 residues. The trim removed 4 bases at V and 6 bases at J, leaving 15 bases unmatched.

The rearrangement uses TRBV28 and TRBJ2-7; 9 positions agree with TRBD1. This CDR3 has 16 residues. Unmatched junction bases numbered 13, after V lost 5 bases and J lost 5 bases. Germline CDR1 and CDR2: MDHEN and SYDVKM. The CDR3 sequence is CASSETGGPKFHEQYF. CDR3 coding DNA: TGTGCCAGCAGTGAGACAGGGGGACCGAAATTCCACGAGCAGTACTTC.

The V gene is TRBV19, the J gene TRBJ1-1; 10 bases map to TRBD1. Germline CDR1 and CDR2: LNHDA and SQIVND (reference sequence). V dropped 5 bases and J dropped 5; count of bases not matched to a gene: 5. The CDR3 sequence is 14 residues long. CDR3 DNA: TGTGCCAGTAGTTATAGGACAGGGGGTACTGAAGCTTTCTTT. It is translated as CASSYRTGGTEAFF.

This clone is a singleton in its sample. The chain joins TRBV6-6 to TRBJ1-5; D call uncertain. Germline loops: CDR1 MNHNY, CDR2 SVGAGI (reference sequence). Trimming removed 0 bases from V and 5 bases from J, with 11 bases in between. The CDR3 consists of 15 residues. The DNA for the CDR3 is TGTGCCAGCAGTTACTCAAGGACGGACGATCAGCCCCAGCATTTT. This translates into CASSYSRTDDQPQHF.

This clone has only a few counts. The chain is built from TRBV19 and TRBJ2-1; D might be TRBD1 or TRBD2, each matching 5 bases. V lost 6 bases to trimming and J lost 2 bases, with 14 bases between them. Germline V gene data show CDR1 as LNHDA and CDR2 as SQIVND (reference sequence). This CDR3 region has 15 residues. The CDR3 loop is CASSSLGVTYNEQFF. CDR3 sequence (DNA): TGTGCCAGTAGCAGTCTGGGGGTCACCTACAATGAGCAGTTCTTC.

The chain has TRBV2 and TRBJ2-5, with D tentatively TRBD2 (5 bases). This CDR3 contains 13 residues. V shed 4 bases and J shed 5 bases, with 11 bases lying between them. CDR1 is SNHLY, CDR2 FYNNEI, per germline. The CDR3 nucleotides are TGTGCCAGCAGTGGGTCCATAGCGGAGACCCAGTACTTC. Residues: CASSGSIAETQYF.

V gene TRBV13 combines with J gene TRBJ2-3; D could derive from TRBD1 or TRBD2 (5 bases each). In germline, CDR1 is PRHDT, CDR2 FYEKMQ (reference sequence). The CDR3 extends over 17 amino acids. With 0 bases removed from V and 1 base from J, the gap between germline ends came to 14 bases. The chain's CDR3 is CASSLGVDGTGTDTQYF. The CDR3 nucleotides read TGTGCCAGCAGCTTAGGCGTAGATGGGACGGGCACAGATACGCAGTATTTT.

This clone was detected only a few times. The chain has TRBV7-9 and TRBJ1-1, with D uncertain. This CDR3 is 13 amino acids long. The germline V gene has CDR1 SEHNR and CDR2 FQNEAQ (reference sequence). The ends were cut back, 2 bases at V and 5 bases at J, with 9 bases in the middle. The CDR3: CASSLSAETEAFF. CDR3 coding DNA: TGTGCCAGCAGCTTAAGCGCGGAGACTGAAGCTTTCTTT.

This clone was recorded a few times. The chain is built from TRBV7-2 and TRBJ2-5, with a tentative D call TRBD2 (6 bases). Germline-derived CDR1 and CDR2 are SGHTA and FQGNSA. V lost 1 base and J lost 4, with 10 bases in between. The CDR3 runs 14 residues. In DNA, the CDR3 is TGTGCCAGCAGCTTAGTTTTTAGCGGAGAGACCCAGTACTTC. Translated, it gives CASSLVFSGETQYF.